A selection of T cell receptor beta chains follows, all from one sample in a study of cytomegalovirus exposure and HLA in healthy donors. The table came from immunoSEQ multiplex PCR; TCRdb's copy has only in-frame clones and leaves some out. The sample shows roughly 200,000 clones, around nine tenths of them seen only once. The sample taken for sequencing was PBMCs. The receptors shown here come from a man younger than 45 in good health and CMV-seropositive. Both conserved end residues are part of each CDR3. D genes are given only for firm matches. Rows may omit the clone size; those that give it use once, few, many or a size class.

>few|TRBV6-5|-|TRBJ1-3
TGTGCCAGCAGTGCCGCCGTCGGAAACACCATATATTTT
CASSAAVGNTIYF
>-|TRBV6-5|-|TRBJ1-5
TGTGCCAGCAGTTCCTGGGGGAGTGGGCCCCAGCATTTT
CASSSWGSGPQHF
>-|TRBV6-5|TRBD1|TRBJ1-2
TGTGCCAGCAGAACAGGGGGGACCTATGGCTACACCTTC
CASRTGGTYGYTF
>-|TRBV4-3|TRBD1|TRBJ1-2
TGCGCCAGCAGCCCGGGACAGAACTATGGCTACACCTTC
CASSPGQNYGYTF
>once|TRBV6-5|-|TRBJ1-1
TGTGCCAGCAGTAACACCGGAGCGGGTTACACTGAAGCTTTCTTT
CASSNTGAGYTEAFF
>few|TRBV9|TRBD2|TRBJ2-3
TGTGCCAGCAGCGCCCGGGGGGCAGATACGCAGTATTTT
CASSARGADTQYF
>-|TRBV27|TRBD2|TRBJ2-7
TGTGCCAGCAGTCCGGGACTAGCGGGCTCCTACGAGCAGTACTTC
CASSPGLAGSYEQYF
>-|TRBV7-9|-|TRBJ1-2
TGTGCCAGCAGCTTATATCGAAACTATGGCTACACCTTC
CASSLYRNYGYTF
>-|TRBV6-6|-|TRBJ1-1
TGTGCCAGCAGCGACGGACAGAACACTGAAGCTTTCTTT
CASSDGQNTEAFF
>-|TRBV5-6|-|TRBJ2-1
TGTGCCAGCAGCTCCAAGGGGTCCTACAATGAGCAGTTCTTC
CASSSKGSYNEQFF
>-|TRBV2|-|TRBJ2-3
TGTGCCAGCAGTGTTAACAGGGACGGAAGGGATACGCAGTATTTT
CASSVNRDGRDTQYF
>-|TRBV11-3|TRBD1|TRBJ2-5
TGTGCCAGCAGCTCCGGGACAGCACAAGAGACCCAGTACTTC
CASSSGTAQETQYF